This TCR beta chain was found in a study of human T cells and chemical hapten exposure. Time point in this sample: pre-sensitization, week 0. Treatment: therapeutic diphenylcyclopropenone sensitization with weekly scalp DPC. TCRdb reprocessed the RACE reads with MiXCR, giving one entry per CDR3 protein. The sample yields 190,000 or so distinct CDR3 sequences, 30% seen once. The sequencing here drew on whole blood, taken in connection with sensitization to the hapten diphenylcyclopropenone (DPC). The TCR sequence derives from a woman aged 25 to 39 with alopecia areata. Some clones in this sample may be carry-over from other donors' samples.

In DNA form, the CDR3 reads TGTGCCAGCAGCCTGCCCGGGCGGGGGTGGGGAGATACGCAGTATTTT. It encodes CASSLPGRGWGDTQYF. The chain recombines TRBV7-2 with TRBJ2-3; 7 bases align to TRBD2. The CDR3 has 16 residues. With V trimmed by 5 bases and J by 5 bases, 13 bases remained unmatched. The germline V gene has CDR1 SGHTA and CDR2 FQGNSA.